This TCR beta chain was recovered during a study of beta chain features in type 1 diabetes. Study-level background: Age, gender, cell numbers and subset yield matched between patients and controls.

With 5 bases clipped from V and 8 bases from J, the junction kept 8 bases outside the gene matches. CDR3 length equals 14 residues. Germline V CDR1 and CDR2: SGHTA, FQGNSA. As concerns this clone: The target antigen is unknown.

The whole isolated RNA underwent reverse transcription, so sequencing captured expressed TCRB transcripts. About 3.57 million reads, on average, came from each naive, central memory and regulatory T cell sample. Here immunoSEQ multiplex PCR was the method, and the copy in TCRdb shows in-frame clones only, minus some. The table has around 250,000 clones, 25% to 30% seen once. Study-wide findings and caveats: VDJ junctions sequenced from type 1 diabetes patients showed fewer insertions and more deletions.

The rearrangement uses TRBV7-2 and TRBJ2-1, with 8 bases matching TRBD1. The receptor was isolated from a man aged 25 to 45 in good health. The sample comprised central memory CD4+ T cells from blood. The CDR3 DNA reads as TGTGCCAGCAGCCGAAACAGGGGGAGAGATGAGCAGTTCTTC. Translation: CASSRNRGRDEQFF.